These 29 T cell receptor beta chains came from one sample sequenced in a study of T cells in Graves' hyperthyroidism and ophthalmopathy. From RNA transcripts, TCR beta CDR3 regions were amplified. First-round RT-PCR of the TCR CDR3 relied on the HTBI primer set. TCRdb re-called the multiplex PCR reads through MiXCR, storing one row per CDR3 protein. This table has around 690,000 distinct CDR3 sequences, more than 20% appearing once. The sample consisted of blood. The receptors here all came from a man aged 30 to 39 with Graves' ophthalmopathy.

This clonotype has at least ten counts. J is TRBJ1-1 and V is TRBV4-1; D ambiguous. The CDR3 extends over 14 amino acids. V lost 1 base and J 3 bases, leaving 9 bases between the germline ends. The germline gives CDR1 MGHRA, CDR2 YSYEKL. CDR3 sequence reads: CASSQAGFDTEAFF. The CDR3 coding sequence is TGCGCCAGCAGCCAAGCAGGATTCGACACTGAAGCTTTCTTT.

This clonotype was counted between two and nine times. The CDR3 DNA reads TGTGCCTGGGTCGATGCGGGAGGAACCTCGGCGGCAGATACGCAGTATTTT. It specifies CAWVDAGGTSAADTQYF. V gene TRBV30 combines with J gene TRBJ2-3; 8 bases agree with TRBD2. V lost 5 bases and J lost 4; bases outside the gene matches: 17. Looked up from germline, CDR1 is GTSNPN and CDR2 is SVGIG (reference sequence). The CDR3 length is 17 residues.

This sequence joins TRBV28 and TRBJ2-1; 7 bases map to TRBD1. V was pared by 6 bases and J by 4 bases, with 9 bases of the junction left unmatched. This CDR3 has 15 amino acids. From germline, CDR1 is MDHEN and CDR2 SYDVKM. The CDR3 reads CASRPPGQSYNEQFF. The CDR3 DNA reads TGTGCCAGCAGACCCCCGGGACAGAGTTACAATGAGCAGTTCTTC.

The chain employs TRBV4-3 and TRBJ1-1; 8 bases match TRBD1. Germline CDR1 LGHNA, CDR2 YSLEER. The CDR3 is 13 amino acids. Trimming at V came to 3 bases and at J to 8 bases, leaving 5 bases not matched to a gene. CDR3 DNA: TGCGCCAGCAGCCAGGACAGGGACGGGGAAGCTTTCTTT. This encodes CASSQDRDGEAFF.

This clonotype showed up many times. This chain uses TRBV28 with TRBJ2-5; 8 bases align to TRBD2. Germline CDR1 reads MDHEN; CDR2 reads SYDVKM. The CDR3 spans 14 residues. With 6 bases clipped from V and 9 bases from J, the junction kept 12 bases outside the gene matches. The chain's CDR3 is CASSSGPTSGAQYF. CDR3 in DNA: TGTGCCAGCAGCTCCGGTCCCACTAGCGGAGCCCAGTACTTC.

The chain uses TRBV19 and TRBJ2-5; 11 nucleotides align to TRBD2. Germline CDR1 reads LNHDA; CDR2 reads SQIVND (reference sequence). CDR3 size: 18 residues. The J segment lost 3 bases and the V segment lost 3 bases, leaving 12 bases of the junction unmatched. The CDR3: CASSIWGSSGRMKETQYF. The CDR3 coding sequence is TGTGCCAGTAGTATTTGGGGGTCTAGCGGGAGGATGAAAGAGACCCAGTACTTC.

This clonotype was picked up a small number of times. J is TRBJ2-7 and V is TRBV9; TRBD2 agrees at 7 bases. V lost 0 bases, J lost 3 bases, and 6 bases stayed unmatched. Germline V CDR1 and CDR2: SGDLS, YYNGEE. The CDR3 spans 15 residues. The CDR3 nucleotides are TGTGCCAGCAGCGTAGGGGCTAGCGGAGACTACGAGCAGTACTTC. Translated, it gives CASSVGASGDYEQYF. Full variable domain (missing parts from reference TRBV9 and TRBJ2-7): DSGVTQTPKHLITATGQRVTLRCSPRSGDLSVYWYQQSLDQGLQFLIQYYNGEERAKGNILERFSAQQFPDLHSELNLSSLELGDSALYFCASSVGASGDYEQYFGPGTRLTVT.

This rearrangement joins TRBV11-2 to TRBJ2-1; 8 positions agree with TRBD2. In germline, CDR1 is SGHAT, CDR2 FQNNGV. V lost 2 bases and J lost 0; bases outside the gene matches: 3. CDR3 size: 16 residues. The CDR3: CASSLFSGSSYNEQFF. DNA for the CDR3: TGTGCCAGCAGCTTATTCAGCGGGAGCTCCTACAATGAGCAGTTCTTC. The full variable domain, its missing parts supplied by reference TRBV11-2 and TRBJ2-1, is EAGVAQSPRYKIIEKRQSVAFWCNPISGHATLYWYQQILGQGPKLLIQFQNNGVVDDSQLPKDRFSAERLKGVDSTLKIQPAKLEDSAVYLCASSLFSGSSYNEQFFGPGTRLTVL.

This clonotype was found many times. The chain employs TRBV5-1 and TRBJ2-7, with unresolved D. Germline V lookup: CDR1 SGHRS, CDR2 YFSETQ. The V gene lost 0 bases and the J gene lost 2 bases, with 18 bases spanning the gap. The CDR3 length is 17 residues. This chain's CDR3 is CASSLEVSSTLTYEQYF. The CDR3, as DNA: TGCGCCAGCAGCTTGGAGGTATCCTCCACCCTCACCTACGAGCAGTACTTC.

This clonotype was seen ten or more times. J is TRBJ1-1 and V is TRBV6-2 or TRBV6-3; D not certain. V was pared by 6 bases and J by 1 base, with 9 bases between. The germline gives CDR1 MNHEY, CDR2 SVGEGT. The CDR3 runs 13 residues. The CDR3 sequence: CASSRIRNTEAFF. The CDR3 nucleotides are TGTGCCAGCAGCCGCATACGGAACACTGAAGCTTTCTTT.

This clonotype was counted ten times or more. The gene calls are TRBV7-9 and TRBJ2-5; 13 bases map to TRBD2. Per the germline V gene, CDR1 is SEHNR and CDR2 is FQNEAQ (reference sequence). V shed 5 bases, J shed 1 base, and the junction held 4 bases outside the gene matches. The CDR3 contains 16 residues. CDR3 bases: TGTGCCAGCAGCCCACGACTAGCGGGAGGCCAAGAGACCCAGTACTTC. As protein: CASSPRLAGGQETQYF.

There are a few counts of this clonotype. The chain carries TRBV11-3 and TRBJ2-1; 7 bases align to TRBD1. The germline V gene has CDR1 SGHNT and CDR2 YENEEA. This CDR3 has 18 amino acids. Trimming removed 5 bases from V and 5 bases from J; junction bases left unmatched: 18. The CDR3 spells CASSAIGGPGQQNNEQFF. The CDR3 DNA sequence: TGTGCCAGCAGCGCAATAGGGGGACCGGGACAGCAAAACAATGAGCAGTTCTTC.

In the case of this clonotype: A single base separates this from a much larger clone, so it may be a read error. The CDR3 loop is CASSGGLLAPLNERYF. As DNA, the CDR3 is TGTGCCAGCAGTGGGGGACTTCTGGCCCCCTTGAACGAGCGGTACTTC. This chain joins TRBV12-3 or TRBV12-4 and TRBJ2-7; TRBD2 might be the D (6 bases). CDR3 length: 16 amino acids.

In its sample, this clonotype was seen a few times. The V call is TRBV19, the J call TRBJ2-3; weak D call: TRBD1 (5 bases). Germline V gene sequence: CDR1 LNHDA, CDR2 SQIVND (reference sequence). V dropped 2 bases and J dropped 4 bases, with 7 bases sitting between them. CDR3 size: 13 residues. CDR3 in amino acids: CASSIQGPDTQYF. DNA for the CDR3: TGTGCCAGTAGTATACAGGGCCCAGATACGCAGTATTTT.

In this sample, this clonotype turned up a few times. The V call is TRBV6-1, the J call TRBJ1-1; weak D call: TRBD1 (5 bases). Germline V gives CDR1 MNHNS, CDR2 SASEGT. Trimming removed 7 bases from V and 1 base from J, with 16 bases in between. CDR3 length: 15 residues. CDR3 in amino acids: CASTITRGQNTEAFF. DNA of the CDR3: TGTGCCAGCACCATTACTCGGGGCCAGAACACTGAAGCTTTCTTT.

This clonotype was counted only a few times. The chain joins TRBV3-1 to TRBJ2-7, with a tentative D call TRBD2 (5 bases). V lost 4 bases, J lost 9 bases, and 13 bases lay in between. CDR1 LGHDT and CDR2 YNNKEL come from the germline V gene (reference sequence). This CDR3 is built from 12 residues. CDR3 in amino acids: CASSPLGGPQYF. CDR3 nucleotide sequence: TGTGCCAGCAGCCCCCTCGGAGGACCGCAGTACTTC.

This clonotype was detected a few times. The chain has TRBV15 and TRBJ1-6, with D perhaps matching TRBD1 (6 bases). The CDR3 spans 15 residues. The V and J ends lost 1 base and 9 bases respectively, with 13 bases between them. Germline-derived CDR1 and CDR2 are LNHNV and YYDKDF (reference sequence). The CDR3 region is CATSRGRGFASPLHF. CDR3 nucleotide sequence: TGTGCCACCAGCAGAGGAAGGGGGTTCGCTTCACCCCTCCACTTT.

This clonotype was seen only a few times. J is TRBJ1-1 and V is TRBV19, with D perhaps matching TRBD1 (5 bases). Germline V lookup: CDR1 LNHDA, CDR2 SQIVND (reference sequence). The CDR3 has 15 residues. Trimming shortened V by 6 bases and J by 3 bases, and 17 bases separated the two germline ends. In DNA, the CDR3 is TGTGCCAGTAGGGGGGTTGGGGTCTCGGACACTGAAGCTTTCTTT. It is translated as CASRGVGVSDTEAFF.

This clonotype was counted ten times or more. The V call is TRBV12-3 or TRBV12-4, the J call TRBJ1-2; 11 bases match TRBD1. Trimming cost V 5 bases and J 7 bases; bases outside gene matches: 6. CDR3 size: 14 residues. This CDR3 is CASSPGTGGFGYTF. The CDR3 nucleotides read TGTGCCAGCAGTCCCGGGACAGGGGGGTTTGGCTACACCTTC.

This clonotype was detected only a few times. This chain joins TRBV27 and TRBJ2-3; D perhaps matches TRBD2 (6 bases). The germline gives CDR1 MNHEY, CDR2 SMNVEV (reference sequence). Trimming pared 8 bases from V and 3 bases from J, leaving 15 bases between. The CDR3 runs 14 residues. The CDR3 DNA reads TGTGCCAGCGGCAGAGGTGGGGGGACAGATACGCAGTATTTT. It yields the protein CASGRGGGTDTQYF.

For this clonotype: A much larger clonotype is one base distant, so this may be a read error. This chain links TRBV18 with TRBJ2-7; D gene uncertain. The CDR3 is 14 amino acids. Per the germline V gene, CDR1 is KGHSH and CDR2 is LQKENI. V was trimmed by 4 bases and J by 6 bases, leaving 16 bases between them. This chain's CDR3 is CASSHSSSLIEQYF. The CDR3, as DNA: TGTGCCAGCTCACACTCTTCTTCTTTAATCGAGCAGTACTTC.

This clonotype was counted a few times. The V and J genes are TRBV9 and TRBJ1-1; D ambiguous. Looked up from germline, CDR1 is SGDLS and CDR2 is YYNGEE. This CDR3 is built from 13 residues. V lost 0 bases and J 5 bases, leaving 8 bases between the germline ends. DNA for the CDR3: TGTGCCAGCAGCGTAGAAGGTGAGACTGAAGCTTTCTTT. Translation gives CASSVEGETEAFF.

About this clonotype itself: One end of the junction fails to match germline, which may point to a read error. The rearrangement links TRBV4-1 to TRBJ2-1; unclear D gene. The CDR3 contains 15 residues. Germline V CDR1 and CDR2: MGHRA, YSYEKL. CDR3 residues: CASSQNYPDGNEQFF. The CDR3 coding sequence is TGTGCCAGCAGCCAGAACTACCCTGACGGGAATGAGCAGTTCTTC.

The rearrangement links TRBV6-4 to TRBJ2-1, with no clear D. The CDR3 contains 15 residues. The V end was cut by 5 bases, the J end by 2 bases, with 13 bases between. From germline, CDR1 is MRHNA and CDR2 SNTAGT. DNA of the CDR3: TGTGCCAGCAGTTACGGAAACGGCCCCTACAATGAGCAGTTCTTC. Amino acid sequence: CASSYGNGPYNEQFF.

This clonotype was counted between two and nine times. The chain combines TRBV11-1 with TRBJ2-7; a possible D gene is TRBD2 (5 bases). Germline V gene data show CDR1 as SGHAT and CDR2 as FQDESV (reference sequence). CDR3 size: 14 residues. V shed 3 bases and J shed 6 bases, with 15 bases lying between them. CDR3 region: CASSLVGATLEQYF. CDR3 nucleotide sequence: TGTGCCAGCAGCTTGGTGGGAGCTACCCTCGAGCAGTACTTC.

The CDR3 reads CASSQESGGEQYF. The CDR3 DNA sequence: TGTGCCAGCAGCCAAGAATCCGGGGGCGAGCAGTACTTC. The chain carries TRBV3-1 and TRBJ2-7; weak D call: TRBD2 (6 bases). The CDR3 loop spans 13 amino acids. The V gene's germline CDR1 is LGHDT and CDR2 YNNKEL (reference sequence). V lost 0 bases and J 6 bases, leaving 9 bases between the germline ends.

This clonotype has a handful of counts. The CDR3 is CASSLSPSGAYNEQFF. Here the CDR3 DNA reads TGTGCCAGCAGCTTATCCCCTAGCGGGGCTTACAATGAGCAGTTCTTC. This chain joins TRBV7-3 and TRBJ2-1, with TRBD2 matching over 9 bases. The germline V gene encodes CDR1 SGHTA and CDR2 FQGTGA. This CDR3 is built from 16 residues. V lost 2 bases, J lost 4 bases, and 6 bases stayed unmatched. Supplemented by reference TRBV7-3 and TRBJ2-1, the full variable domain reads GAGVSQTPSNKVTEKGKYVELRCDPISGHTALYWYRQSLGQGPEFLIYFQGTGAADDSGLPNDRFFAVRPEGSVSTLKIQRTERGDSAVYLCASSLSPSGAYNEQFFGPGTRLTVL.

The chain has TRBV12-3 or TRBV12-4 and TRBJ1-1; D is uncertain. Deletions cut 2 bases from V and 6 bases from J, with 10 bases between. The CDR3 runs to 13 residues. The CDR3 region has the DNA TGTGCCAGCAGTTTATCCCGGTCATCTGAAGCTTTCTTT. This gives the protein CASSLSRSSEAFF.

The chain couples TRBV19 to TRBJ2-3; D is uncertain. This CDR3 is 14 amino acids long. With 10 bases removed from V and 2 bases from J, the gap between germline ends came to 16 bases. Per the germline V gene, CDR1 is LNHDA and CDR2 is SQIVND (reference sequence). For the CDR3, the DNA is TGTGCCACCACTCGAAGGCCTAACACAGATACGCAGTATTTT. It yields the protein CATTRRPNTDTQYF.